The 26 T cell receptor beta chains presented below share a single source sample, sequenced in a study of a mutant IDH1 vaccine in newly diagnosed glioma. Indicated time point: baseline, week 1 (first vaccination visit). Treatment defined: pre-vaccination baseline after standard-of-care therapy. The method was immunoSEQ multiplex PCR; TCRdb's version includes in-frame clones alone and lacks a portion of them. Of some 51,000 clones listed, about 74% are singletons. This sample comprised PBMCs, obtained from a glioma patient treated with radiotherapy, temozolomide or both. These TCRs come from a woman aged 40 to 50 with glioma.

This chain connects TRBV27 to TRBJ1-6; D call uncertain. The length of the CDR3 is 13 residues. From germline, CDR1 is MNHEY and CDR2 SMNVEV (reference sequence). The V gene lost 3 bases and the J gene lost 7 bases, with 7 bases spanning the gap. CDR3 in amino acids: CASSFTENSPLHF. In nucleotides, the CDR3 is TGTGCCAGCAGTTTTACAGAAAATTCACCCCTCCACTTT.

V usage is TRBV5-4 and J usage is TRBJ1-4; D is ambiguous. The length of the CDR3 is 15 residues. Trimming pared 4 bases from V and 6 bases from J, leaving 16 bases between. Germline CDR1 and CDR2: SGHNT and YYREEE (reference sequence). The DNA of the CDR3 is TGTGCCAGCAGCCTGGAACCTCGGGCGGATGAAAAACTGTTTTTT. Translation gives CASSLEPRADEKLFF.

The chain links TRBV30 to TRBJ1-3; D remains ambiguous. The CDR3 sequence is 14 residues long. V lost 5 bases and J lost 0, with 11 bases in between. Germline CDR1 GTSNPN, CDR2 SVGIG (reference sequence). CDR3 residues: CAWGLGPSGNTIYF. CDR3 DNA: TGTGCCTGGGGCCTCGGGCCCTCTGGAAACACCATATATTTT. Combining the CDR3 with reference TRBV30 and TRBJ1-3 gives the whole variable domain SQTIHQWPATLVQPVGSPLSLECTVEGTSNPNLYWYRQAAGRGLQLLFYSVGIGQISSEVPQNLSASRPQDRQFILSSKKLLLSDSGFYLCAWGLGPSGNTIYFGEGSWLTVV.

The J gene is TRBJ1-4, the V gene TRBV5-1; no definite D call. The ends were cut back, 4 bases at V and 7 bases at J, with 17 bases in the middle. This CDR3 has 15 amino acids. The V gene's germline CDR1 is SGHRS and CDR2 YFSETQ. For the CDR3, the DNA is TGCGCCAGCAGCCCAATGGATCCCGCGGGTGAAAAACTGTTTTTT. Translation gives CASSPMDPAGEKLFF.

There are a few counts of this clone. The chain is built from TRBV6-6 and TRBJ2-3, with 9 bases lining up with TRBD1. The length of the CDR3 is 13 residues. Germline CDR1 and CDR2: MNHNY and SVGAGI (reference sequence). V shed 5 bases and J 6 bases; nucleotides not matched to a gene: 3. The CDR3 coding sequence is TGTGCCAGCAGTGGACAGGGGAGCGATACGCAGTATTTT. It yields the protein CASSGQGSDTQYF.

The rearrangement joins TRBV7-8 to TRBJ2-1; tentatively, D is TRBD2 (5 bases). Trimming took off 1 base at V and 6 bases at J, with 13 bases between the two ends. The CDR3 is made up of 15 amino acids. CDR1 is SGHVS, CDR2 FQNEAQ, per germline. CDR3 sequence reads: CASSLERLNGNEQFF. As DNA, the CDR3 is TGTGCCAGCAGCTTAGAGAGACTAAATGGCAATGAGCAGTTCTTC.

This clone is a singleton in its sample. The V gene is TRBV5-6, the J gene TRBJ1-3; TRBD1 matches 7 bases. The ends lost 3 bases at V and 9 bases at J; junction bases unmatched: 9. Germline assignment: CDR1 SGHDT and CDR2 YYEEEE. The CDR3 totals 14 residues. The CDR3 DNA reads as TGTGCCAGCAGCTATACAGGGGCCGAGATCACCATATATTTT. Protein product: CASSYTGAEITIYF.

The DNA for the CDR3 is TGTGCCACCAGCAGAGTTGGCCCCCAAGAGACCCAGTACTTC. It is translated as CATSRVGPQETQYF. The chain is built from TRBV15 and TRBJ2-5; no definite D call. There are 14 residues in the CDR3. Germline V gives CDR1 LNHNV, CDR2 YYDKDF (reference sequence). V was cut by 1 base and J by 1 base, with 7 bases left in between.

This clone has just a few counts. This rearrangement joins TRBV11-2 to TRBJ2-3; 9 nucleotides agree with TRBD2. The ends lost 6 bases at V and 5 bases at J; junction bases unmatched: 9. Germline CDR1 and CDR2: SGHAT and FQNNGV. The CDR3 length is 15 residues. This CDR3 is CASSSRTSVEDTQYF. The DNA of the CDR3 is TGTGCCAGCAGTTCAAGGACTAGCGTAGAAGATACGCAGTATTTT.

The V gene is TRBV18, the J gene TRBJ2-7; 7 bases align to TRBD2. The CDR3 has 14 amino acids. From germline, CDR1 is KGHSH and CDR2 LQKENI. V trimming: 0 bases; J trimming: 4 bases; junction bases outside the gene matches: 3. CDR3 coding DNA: TGTGCCAGCTCACCACCGGGGGGGACTTACGAGCAGTACTTC. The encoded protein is CASSPPGGTYEQYF.

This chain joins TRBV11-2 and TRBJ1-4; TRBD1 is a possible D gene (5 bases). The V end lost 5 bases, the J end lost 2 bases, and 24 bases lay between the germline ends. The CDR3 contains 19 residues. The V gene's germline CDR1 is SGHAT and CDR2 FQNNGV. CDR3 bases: TGTGCCAGCAGCCCCTCTGGATTTGGGGCTGGGGCCACTAATGAAAAACTGTTTTTT. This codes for CASSPSGFGAGATNEKLFF.

The CDR3 DNA sequence: TGTGCCAGCAAGGGCTCCTACAATGAGCAGTTCTTC. Translation: CASKGSYNEQFF. The chain recombines TRBV2 with TRBJ2-1; no firm D call. Germline CDR1 reads SNHLY; CDR2 reads FYNNEI. Trimming pared 7 bases from V and 0 bases from J, leaving 4 bases between. There are 12 residues in the CDR3.

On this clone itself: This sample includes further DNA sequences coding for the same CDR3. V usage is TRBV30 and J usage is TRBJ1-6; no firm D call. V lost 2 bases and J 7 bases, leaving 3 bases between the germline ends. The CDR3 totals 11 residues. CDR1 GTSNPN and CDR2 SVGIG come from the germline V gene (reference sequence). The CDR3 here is CAWSTNSPLHF. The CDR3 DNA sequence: TGTGCCTGGAGTACAAATTCACCCCTCCACTTT.

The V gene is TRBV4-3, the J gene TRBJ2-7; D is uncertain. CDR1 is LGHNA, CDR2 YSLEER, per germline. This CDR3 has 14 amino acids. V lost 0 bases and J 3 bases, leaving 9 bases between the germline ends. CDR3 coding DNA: TGCGCCAGCAGCCAAGATGGGCGGCTCTACGAGCAGTACTTC. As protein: CASSQDGRLYEQYF.

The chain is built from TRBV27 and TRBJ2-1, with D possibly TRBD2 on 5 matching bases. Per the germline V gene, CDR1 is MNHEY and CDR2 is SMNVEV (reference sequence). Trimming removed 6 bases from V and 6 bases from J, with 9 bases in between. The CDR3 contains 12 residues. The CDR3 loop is CASRRTGNEQFF. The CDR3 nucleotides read TGTGCCAGCAGAAGGACTGGCAATGAGCAGTTCTTC.

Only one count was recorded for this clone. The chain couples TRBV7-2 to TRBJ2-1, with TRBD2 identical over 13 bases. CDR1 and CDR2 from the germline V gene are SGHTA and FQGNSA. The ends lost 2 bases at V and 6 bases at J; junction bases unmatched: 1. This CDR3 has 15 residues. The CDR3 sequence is CASSLRTSGSNEQFF. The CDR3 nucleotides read TGTGCCAGCAGCTTAAGGACTAGCGGGAGCAATGAGCAGTTCTTC.

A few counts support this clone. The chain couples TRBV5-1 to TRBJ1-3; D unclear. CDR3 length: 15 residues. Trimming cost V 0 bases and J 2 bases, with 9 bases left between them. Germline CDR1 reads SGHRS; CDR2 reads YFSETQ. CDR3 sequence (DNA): TGCGCCAGCAGCTTGGGGGTAGCTGCTGGAAACACCATATATTTT. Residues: CASSLGVAAGNTIYF. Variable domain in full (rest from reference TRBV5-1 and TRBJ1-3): KAGVTQTPRYLIKTRGQQVTLSCSPISGHRSVSWYQQTPGQGLQFLFEYFSETQRNKGNFPGRFSGRQFSNSRSEMNVSTLELGDSALYLCASSLGVAAGNTIYFGEGSWLTVV.

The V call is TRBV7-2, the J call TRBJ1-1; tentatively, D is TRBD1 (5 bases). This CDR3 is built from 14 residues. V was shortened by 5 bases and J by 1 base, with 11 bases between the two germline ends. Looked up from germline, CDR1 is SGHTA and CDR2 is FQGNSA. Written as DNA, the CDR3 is TGTGCCAGCAGCCCTCAAACAGGGAACACTGAAGCTTTCTTT. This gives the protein CASSPQTGNTEAFF.

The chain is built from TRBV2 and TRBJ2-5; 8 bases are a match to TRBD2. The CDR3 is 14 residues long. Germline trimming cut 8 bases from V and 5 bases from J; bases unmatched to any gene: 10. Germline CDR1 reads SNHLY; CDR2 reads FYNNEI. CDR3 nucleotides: TGTGCCAGCTCCAAAAGCGGGGGTACGGAGACCCAGTACTTC. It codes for CASSKSGGTETQYF. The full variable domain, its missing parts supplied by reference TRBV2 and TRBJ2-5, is EPEVTQTPSHQVTQMGQEVILRCVPISNHLYFYWYRQILGQKVEFLVSFYNNEISEKSEIFDDQFSVERPDGSNFTLKIRSTKLEDSAMYFCASSKSGGTETQYFGPGTRLLVL.

CDR3 nucleotide sequence: TGTGCCAGCAGCTTCCAGGACGCTGTTACTGAAGCTTTCTTT. This sequence encodes CASSFQDAVTEAFF. V is TRBV7-9 and J is TRBJ1-1; no reliable D call. CDR1 is SEHNR and CDR2 is FQNEAQ in the germline V gene (reference sequence). The CDR3 is made up of 14 amino acids. Trimming pared 3 bases from V and 5 bases from J, leaving 13 bases between.

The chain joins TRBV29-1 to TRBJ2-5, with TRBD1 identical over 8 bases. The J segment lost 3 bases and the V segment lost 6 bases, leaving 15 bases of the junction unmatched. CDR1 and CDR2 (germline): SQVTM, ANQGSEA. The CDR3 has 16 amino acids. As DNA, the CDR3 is TGCAGCGTGGACCCCCCACGACAGGGGCGGGAAGAGACCCAGTACTTC. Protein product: CSVDPPRQGREETQYF. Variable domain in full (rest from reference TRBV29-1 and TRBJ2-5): SAVISQKPSRDICQRGTSLTIQCQVDSQVTMMFWYRQQPGQSLTLIATANQGSEATYESGFVIDKFPISRPNLTFSTLTVSNMSPEDSSIYLCSVDPPRQGREETQYFGPGTRLLVL.

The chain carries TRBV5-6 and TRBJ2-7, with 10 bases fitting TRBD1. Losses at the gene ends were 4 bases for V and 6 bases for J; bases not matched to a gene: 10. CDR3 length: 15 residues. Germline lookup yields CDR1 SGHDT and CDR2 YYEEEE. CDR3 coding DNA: TGTGCCAGCAGCCCAACCTGGGGGACAGGGGTCGAGCAGTACTTC. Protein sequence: CASSPTWGTGVEQYF. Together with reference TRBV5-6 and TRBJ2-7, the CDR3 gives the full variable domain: DAGVTQSPTHLIKTRGQQVTLRCSPKSGHDTVSWYQQALGQGPQFIFQYYEEEERQRGNFPDRFSGHQFPNYSSELNVNALLLGDSALYLCASSPTWGTGVEQYFGPGTRLTVT.

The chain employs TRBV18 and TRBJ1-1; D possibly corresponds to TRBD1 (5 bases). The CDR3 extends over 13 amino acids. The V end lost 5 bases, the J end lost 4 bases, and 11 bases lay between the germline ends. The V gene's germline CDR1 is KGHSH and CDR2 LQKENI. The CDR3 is CASSGGGGTEAFF. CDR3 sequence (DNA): TGTGCCAGCTCAGGAGGTGGGGGCACTGAAGCTTTCTTT.

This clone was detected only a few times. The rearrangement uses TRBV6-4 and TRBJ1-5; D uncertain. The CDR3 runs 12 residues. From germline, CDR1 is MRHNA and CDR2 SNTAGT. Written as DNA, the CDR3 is TGTGAGGGAGGGAGGCTAAGTCAGCCCCAGCATTTT. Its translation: CEGGRLSQPQHF.

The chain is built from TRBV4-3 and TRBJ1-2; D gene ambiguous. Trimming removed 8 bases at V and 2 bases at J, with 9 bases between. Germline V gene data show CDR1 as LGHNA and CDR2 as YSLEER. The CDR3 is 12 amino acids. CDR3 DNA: TGCGCCAGCTCTAGAGAGAACTATGGCTACACCTTC. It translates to CASSRENYGYTF.

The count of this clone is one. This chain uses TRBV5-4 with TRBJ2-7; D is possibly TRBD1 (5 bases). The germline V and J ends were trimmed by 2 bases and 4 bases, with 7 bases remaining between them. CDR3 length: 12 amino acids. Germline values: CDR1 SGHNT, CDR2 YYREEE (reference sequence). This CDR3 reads CASSFRQYEQYF. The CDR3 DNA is TGTGCCAGCAGCTTTAGACAGTACGAGCAGTACTTC.